This T cell receptor (beta chain) was sequenced during a study of T-cell memory formation after mild COVID-19. Whole-study context: Largely, TCR clusters stayed within a single donor. Study-level findings and limits: Contracting CD4+ clones were located mainly in CM and EM, and CD8+ clones in EMRA. Second-wave clones reaching peak frequency on day 37 lacked confirmed SARS-CoV-2 specificity.

It was 5'RACE with constant-segment primers that produced the TCR alpha and TCR beta cDNA libraries, which carried sample barcodes and UMIs. TCRdb re-derived calls from the 5' RACE reads in MiXCR, one entry per CDR3 protein. This sample yields under 150,000 distinct CDR3 sequences, of which more than 15% are seen a single time; more than 11% belongs to the top ten. This clonotype was seen at least ten times. Antigen: not known. V was clipped by 4 bases and J by 0 bases, with 21 bases between them. The germline V gene encodes CDR1 KGHDR and CDR2 SFDVKD. This CDR3 is built from 18 residues. The chain employs TRBV24-1 and TRBJ2-7; tentatively, D is TRBD1 (5 bases). The clonotype was recovered from an adult woman who had mild COVID-19 (a few samples of this study predate the infection). Cell type and time point are not known. Sequenced: PBMCs or a T cell subset sorted from them (not recorded which). The CDR3 bases are TGTGCCACCAGTGACCCTCTAACAGGCTCCCCCAGCTCCTACGAGCAGTACTTC. This translates into CATSDPLTGSPSSYEQYF.